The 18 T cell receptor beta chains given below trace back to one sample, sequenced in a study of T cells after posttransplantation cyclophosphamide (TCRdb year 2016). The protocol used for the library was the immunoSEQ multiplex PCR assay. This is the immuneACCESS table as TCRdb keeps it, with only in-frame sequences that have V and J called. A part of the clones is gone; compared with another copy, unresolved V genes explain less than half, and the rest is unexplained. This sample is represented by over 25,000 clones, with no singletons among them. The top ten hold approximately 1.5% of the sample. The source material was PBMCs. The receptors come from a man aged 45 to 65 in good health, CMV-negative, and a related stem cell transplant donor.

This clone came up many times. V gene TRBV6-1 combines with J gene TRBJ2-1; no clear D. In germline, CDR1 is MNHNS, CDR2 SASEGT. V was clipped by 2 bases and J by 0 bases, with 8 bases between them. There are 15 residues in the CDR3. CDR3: CASSEWPGSYNEQFF. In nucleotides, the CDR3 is TGTGCCAGCAGTGAATGGCCAGGCTCCTACAATGAGCAGTTCTTC.

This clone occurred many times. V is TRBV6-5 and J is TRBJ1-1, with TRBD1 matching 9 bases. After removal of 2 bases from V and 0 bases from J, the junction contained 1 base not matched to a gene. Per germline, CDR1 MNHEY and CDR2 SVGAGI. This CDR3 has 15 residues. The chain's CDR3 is CASSYGTGLNTEAFF. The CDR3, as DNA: TGTGCCAGCAGTTACGGGACAGGGTTGAACACTGAAGCTTTCTTT.

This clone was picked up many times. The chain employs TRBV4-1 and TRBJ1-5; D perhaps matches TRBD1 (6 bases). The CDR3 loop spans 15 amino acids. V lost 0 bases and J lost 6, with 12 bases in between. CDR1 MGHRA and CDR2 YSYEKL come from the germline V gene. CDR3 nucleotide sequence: TGCGCCAGCAGCCAAGATGGGAAGGGGGTTCAGCCCCAGCATTTT. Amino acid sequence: CASSQDGKGVQPQHF.

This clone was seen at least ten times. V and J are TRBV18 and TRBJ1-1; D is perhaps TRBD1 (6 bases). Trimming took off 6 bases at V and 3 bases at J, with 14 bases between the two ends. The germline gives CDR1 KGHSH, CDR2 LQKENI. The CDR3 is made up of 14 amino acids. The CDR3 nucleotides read TGTGCCAGCTCCCTAAATACAGGGTACACTGAAGCTTTCTTT. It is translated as CASSLNTGYTEAFF.

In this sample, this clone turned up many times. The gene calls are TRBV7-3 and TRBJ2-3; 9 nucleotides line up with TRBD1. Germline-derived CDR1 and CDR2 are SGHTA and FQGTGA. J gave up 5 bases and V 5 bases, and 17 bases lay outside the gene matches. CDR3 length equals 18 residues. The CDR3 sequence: CASSLRTGAVSKVDTQYF. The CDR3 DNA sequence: TGTGCCAGCAGCCTGAGGACAGGGGCGGTATCAAAGGTAGATACGCAGTATTTT. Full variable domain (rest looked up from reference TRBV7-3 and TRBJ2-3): GAGVSQTPSNKVTEKGKYVELRCDPISGHTALYWYRQSLGQGPEFLIYFQGTGAADDSGLPNDRFFAVRPEGSVSTLKIQRTERGDSAVYLCASSLRTGAVSKVDTQYFGPGTRLTVL.

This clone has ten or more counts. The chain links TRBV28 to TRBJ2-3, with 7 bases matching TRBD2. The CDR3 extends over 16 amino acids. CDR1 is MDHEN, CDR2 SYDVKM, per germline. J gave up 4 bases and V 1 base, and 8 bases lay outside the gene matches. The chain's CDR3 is CASSLSAGRGADTQYF. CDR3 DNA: TGTGCCAGCAGTTTATCGGCAGGGAGGGGCGCAGATACGCAGTATTTT.

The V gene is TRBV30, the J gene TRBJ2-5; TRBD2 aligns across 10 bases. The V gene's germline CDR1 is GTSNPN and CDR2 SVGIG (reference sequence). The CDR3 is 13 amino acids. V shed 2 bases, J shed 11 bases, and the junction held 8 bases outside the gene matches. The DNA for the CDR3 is TGTGCCTGGAGTTCGGGACTAGCGAGGGAGCAGTACTTC. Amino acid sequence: CAWSSGLAREQYF.

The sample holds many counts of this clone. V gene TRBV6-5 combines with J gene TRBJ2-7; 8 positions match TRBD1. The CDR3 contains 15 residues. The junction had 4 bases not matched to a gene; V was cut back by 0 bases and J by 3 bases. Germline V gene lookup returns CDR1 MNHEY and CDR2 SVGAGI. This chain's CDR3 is CASSYSLTGGYEQYF. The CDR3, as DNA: TGTGCCAGCAGTTACTCGTTAACAGGGGGCTACGAGCAGTACTTC.

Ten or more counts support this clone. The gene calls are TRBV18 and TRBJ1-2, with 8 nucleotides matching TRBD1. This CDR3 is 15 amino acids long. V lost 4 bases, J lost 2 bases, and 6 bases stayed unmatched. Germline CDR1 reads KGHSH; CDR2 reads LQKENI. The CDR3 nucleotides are TGTGCCAGCTCACTGCCGGACAGGGAAAACTATGGCTACACCTTC. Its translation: CASSLPDRENYGYTF.

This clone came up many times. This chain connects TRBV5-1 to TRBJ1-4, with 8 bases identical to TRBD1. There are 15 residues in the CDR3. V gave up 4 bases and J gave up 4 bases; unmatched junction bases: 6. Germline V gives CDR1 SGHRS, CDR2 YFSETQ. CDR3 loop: CASSGSTGVNEKLFF. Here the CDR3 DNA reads TGCGCCAGCAGCGGGTCGACAGGGGTTAATGAAAAACTGTTTTTT.

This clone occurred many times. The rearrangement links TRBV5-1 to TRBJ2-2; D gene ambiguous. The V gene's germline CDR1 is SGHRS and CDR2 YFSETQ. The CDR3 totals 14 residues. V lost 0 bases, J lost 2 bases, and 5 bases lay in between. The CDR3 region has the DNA TGCGCCAGCAGCTTGGCCTCTAACACCGGGGAGCTGTTTTTT. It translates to CASSLASNTGELFF.

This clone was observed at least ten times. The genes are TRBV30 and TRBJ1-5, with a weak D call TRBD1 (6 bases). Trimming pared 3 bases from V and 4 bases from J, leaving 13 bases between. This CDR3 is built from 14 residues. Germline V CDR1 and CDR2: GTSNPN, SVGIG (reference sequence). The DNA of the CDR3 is TGTGCCTGGAGGGGGCCAGGGGAAAATCAGCCCCAGCATTTT. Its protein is CAWRGPGENQPQHF.

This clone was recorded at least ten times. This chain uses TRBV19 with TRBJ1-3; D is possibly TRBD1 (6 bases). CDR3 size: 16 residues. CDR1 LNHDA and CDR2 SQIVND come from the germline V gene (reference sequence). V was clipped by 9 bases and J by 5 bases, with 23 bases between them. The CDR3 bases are TGTGCCAGACCGATAGGAGCAGGGGACGAAAGAAACACCATATATTTT. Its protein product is CARPIGAGDERNTIYF.

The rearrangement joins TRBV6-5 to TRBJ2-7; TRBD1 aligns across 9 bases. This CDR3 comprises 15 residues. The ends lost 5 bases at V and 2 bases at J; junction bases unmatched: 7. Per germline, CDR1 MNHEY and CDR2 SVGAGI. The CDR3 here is CASSGRTGEAYEQYF. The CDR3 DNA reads TGTGCCAGCAGTGGGCGGACAGGGGAGGCCTACGAGCAGTACTTC.

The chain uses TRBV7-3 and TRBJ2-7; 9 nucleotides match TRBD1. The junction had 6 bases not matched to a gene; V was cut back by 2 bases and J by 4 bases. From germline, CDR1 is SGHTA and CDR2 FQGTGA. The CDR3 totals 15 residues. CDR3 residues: CASSLVGTGSYEQYF. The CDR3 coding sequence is TGTGCCAGCAGCTTAGTGGGGACAGGGAGTTACGAGCAGTACTTC.

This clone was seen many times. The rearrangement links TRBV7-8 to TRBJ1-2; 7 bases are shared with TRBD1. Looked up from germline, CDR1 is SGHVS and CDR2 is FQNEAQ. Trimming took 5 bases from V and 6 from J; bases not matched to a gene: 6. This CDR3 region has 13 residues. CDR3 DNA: TGTGCCAGCAGCGCCGGGACAGTTAATGGCTACACCTTC. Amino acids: CASSAGTVNGYTF.

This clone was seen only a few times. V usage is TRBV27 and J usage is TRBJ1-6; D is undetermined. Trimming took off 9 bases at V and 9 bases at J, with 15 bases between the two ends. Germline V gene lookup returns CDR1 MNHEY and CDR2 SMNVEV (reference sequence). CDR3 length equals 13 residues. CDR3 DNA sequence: TGTGCCAGTAGACGGGTGCTTGGTTCACCCCTCCACTTT. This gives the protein CASRRVLGSPLHF.

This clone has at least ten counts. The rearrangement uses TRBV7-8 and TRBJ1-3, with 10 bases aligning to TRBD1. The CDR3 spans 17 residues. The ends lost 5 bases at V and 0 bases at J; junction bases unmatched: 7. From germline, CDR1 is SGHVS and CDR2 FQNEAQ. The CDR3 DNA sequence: TGTGCCAGCAGCGTCCGGGACAGGGGTTTCTCTGGAAACACCATATATTTT. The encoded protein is CASSVRDRGFSGNTIYF. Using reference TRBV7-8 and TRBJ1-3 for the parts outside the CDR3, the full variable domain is GAGVSQSPRYKVAKRGQDVALRCDPISGHVSLFWYQQALGQGPEFLTYFQNEAQLDKSGLPSDRFFAERPEGSVSTLKIQRTQQEDSAVYLCASSVRDRGFSGNTIYFGEGSWLTVV.